A selection of T cell receptor beta chains follows, all from one sample in a study of immune cell composition in non-small cell lung cancer. Produced via immunoSEQ multiplex PCR; TCRdb's table is partial and in-frame only. This sample has about 9,000 clones, with 60% to 85% found just once. The sequencing input was non-adjacent lung tissue. The source of these receptors is a human donor with non-small cell lung cancer. The CDR3 runs from the conserved cysteine through the conserved F or W. D genes are given only for firm matches. Clone size is shown for a subset of rows, as once, few, many or a class of expanded clone.

d_gene | abundance | j_gene | len | v_gene | CDR3nt | CDR3aa
NA | NA | TRBJ1-6 | 13 | TRBV10-3 | TGTGCCATCAGTGAGGCAGATAATTCACCCCTCCACTTT | CAISEADNSPLHF
NA | NA | TRBJ2-7 | 14 | TRBV7-3 | TGTGCCAGCAGCCCCCCCCGACAGAGCTACGAGCAGTACTTC | CASSPPRQSYEQYF
NA | NA | TRBJ2-2 | 16 | TRBV6-5 | TGTGCCAGCAGTTCGACCCCCGTAATTAACACCGGGGAGCTGTTTTTT | CASSSTPVINTGELFF
NA | NA | TRBJ2-3 | 12 | TRBV10-3 | TGTGCCATCAGCCAAGGGGGAGATACGCAGTATTTT | CAISQGGDTQYF
NA | once | TRBJ1-1 | 14 | TRBV11-2 | TGTGCCAGCACCCCGGACAGTATTAACACTGAAGCTTTCTTT | CASTPDSINTEAFF
NA | medium-sized | TRBJ2-2 | 13 | TRBV19 | TGTGCCAGTACTAACCCGAACACCGGGGAGCTGTTTTTT | CASTNPNTGELFF
NA | NA | TRBJ2-1 | 13 | TRBV2 | TGTGCCAGCAGTGAGCAGGGGCCCAATGAGCAGTTCTTC | CASSEQGPNEQFF
NA | NA | TRBJ1-2 | 14 | TRBV9 | TGTGCCAGCAGCGGGCAGTGGCAGAACTATGGCTACACCTTC | CASSGQWQNYGYTF
NA | NA | TRBJ1-2 | 15 | TRBV4-1 | TGCGCCAGCAGCCAATCGGTCTCCAACTTCTATGGCTACACCTTC | CASSQSVSNFYGYTF
NA | medium-sized | TRBJ1-5 | 15 | TRBV28 | TGTGCCAGCAGTTTATTGGATGGTAGCAATCAGCCCCAGCATTTT | CASSLLDGSNQPQHF
TRBD1 | once | TRBJ1-2 | 13 | TRBV10-2 | TGCGCCAGCAGTTACCGGGACAGAGATGGCTACACCTTC | CASSYRDRDGYTF
NA | NA | TRBJ2-2 | 12 | TRBV30 | TGTGCCTGGACTTATAACACCGGGGAGCTGTTTTTT | CAWTYNTGELFF
TRBD1 | NA | TRBJ2-2 | 17 | TRBV5-1 | TGCGCCAGCAGCCCCGGACAGGGGGCCCCGAACACCGGGGAGCTGTTTTTT | CASSPGQGAPNTGELFF
NA | few | TRBJ2-5 | 15 | TRBV29-1 | TGCAGCGTTGAAGACTACACCAAGGGAGCAGAGACCCAGTACTTC | CSVEDYTKGAETQYF
NA | NA | TRBJ1-2 | 15 | TRBV5-1 | TGCGCCAGCAGCCACGGGGACGGAAATAACTATGGCTACACCTTC | CASSHGDGNNYGYTF
TRBD1 | NA | TRBJ2-1 | 17 | TRBV9 | TGTGCCAGCAGCGTGCGTGGGGACAGGGGTTCGGGTAATGAGCAGTTCTTC | CASSVRGDRGSGNEQFF
NA | NA | TRBJ1-1 | 14 | TRBV19 | TGTGCCAGTAGTCTTTTGGGCCCTGGGGCTGAAGCTTTCTTT | CASSLLGPGAEAFF
NA | NA | TRBJ1-1 | 16 | TRBV7-8 | TGTGCCAGCAGCCAAGATCCGTGGCAGGGTCGGACTGAAGCTTTCTTT | CASSQDPWQGRTEAFF
NA | large | TRBJ1-4 | 14 | TRBV27 | TGTGCCAGCAGTTTTAAGGGGGTGTCCGAAAAACTGTTTTTT | CASSFKGVSEKLFF
TRBD1 | NA | TRBJ1-3 | 14 | TRBV7-6 | TGTGCCAGCAGCTCGGACAGGGTTGGAAACACCATATATTTT | CASSSDRVGNTIYF
NA | NA | TRBJ2-5 | 13 | TRBV7-3 | TGTGCCAGCAGCTTCCTAGCGACAGAGACCCAGTACTTC | CASSFLATETQYF
NA | NA | TRBJ1-3 | 13 | TRBV28 | TGTGCCAGCAGTTTTTTCTCCGGAAACACCATATATTTT | CASSFFSGNTIYF
TRBD1 | NA | TRBJ1-3 | 15 | TRBV6-5 | TGTGCCAGCAGGAAACAGGGGGCCTCTGGAAACACCATATATTTT | CASRKQGASGNTIYF